Listed below are T cell receptor beta chains from one sample, sequenced in a study of blood T cell repertoires in COVID-19. The assay was immunoSEQ multiplex PCR, and TCRdb's table has in-frame clones only and misses some. Of about 45,000 clones in the sample, about nine tenths are singletons; the top ten hold around 25%. The sample taken for sequencing was peripheral blood. All receptors derive from an elderly woman in a cohort sampled during active or convalescent COVID-19. CDR3s leave out the opening cysteine and the closing phenylalanine or tryptophan. The D gene is left open where the match is weak.

>TRBD1|TRBJ1-2|TRBV5-1
ASSLTTTGIEGGYT
>-|TRBJ2-1|TRBV6-6
ASSFPTLNEQF
>-|TRBJ1-1|TRBV9
ASSVGVDTEAF
>-|TRBJ2-1|TRBV7-9
ASSLTEVWGDEQF
>TRBD1|TRBJ2-7|TRBV5-1
ASSDGQGASGYEQY
>-|TRBJ1-4|TRBV23-1
ASSHPLFTNRSISEKLF
>-|TRBJ1-4|TRBV15
ATSRPSAGIYEKLF
>-|TRBJ1-1|TRBV20-1
SATSTEAF
>-|TRBJ1-1|TRBV14
ASSQGMRGGVVSEAF
>TRBD1|TRBJ2-7|TRBV12-3/TRBV12-4
ASSSGTVNEQY
>TRBD1|TRBJ1-3|TRBV4-1
ASSRDRGALSGNTIY
>TRBD2|TRBJ2-1|TRBV2
ASNFPGGLNEQF
>TRBD2|TRBJ2-3|TRBV7-8
ASHKSGRSGTDTQY
>-|TRBJ1-5|TRBV28
ASSRNPTGPGQPQH
>TRBD1|TRBJ2-6|TRBV28
ASRTGGIGANVLT
>TRBD2|TRBJ2-2|TRBV24-1
ATMGLAGGPGELF
>TRBD2|TRBJ2-1|TRBV9
ASSVGASGSSGNEQF
>-|TRBJ2-1|TRBV7-9
ASSISGYNEQF
>-|TRBJ1-2|TRBV19
ASRVQMGAAGYT
>-|TRBJ2-3|TRBV5-1
ASSLDRSTDTQY
>TRBD2|TRBJ2-2|TRBV5-1
ASSGASGDTGELF
>-|TRBJ1-4|TRBV9
ASSPYSGAPFNEKLF
>TRBD1|TRBJ1-2|TRBV7-8
ASSQGVDYGYT
>-|TRBJ2-7|TRBV9
ASSRQSQGSYEQY
>-|TRBJ1-4|TRBV9
ASSVAYGQSNEKLF
>TRBD1|TRBJ2-7|TRBV6-5
ASSPRTGNLYEQY
>TRBD1|TRBJ2-1|TRBV5-6
ASSLLTGGNEQF
>-|TRBJ2-3|TRBV5-1
ASSLARDFTDTQY
>TRBD1|TRBJ1-2|TRBV4-1
ASSQGFFKTGGPTIYGYT
>TRBD2|TRBJ2-2|TRBV6-2/TRBV6-3
ASSWGLGGSITNTGELF
>TRBD1|TRBJ1-2|TRBV16
ASSPQYNRGKFGYT
>-|TRBJ2-3|TRBV11-2
ASSLVAVPTDTQY
>-|TRBJ2-7|TRBV20-1
SARELREQY
>TRBD1|TRBJ1-2|TRBV5-1
ASSAGQRAPYGYT
>TRBD1|TRBJ2-1|TRBV5-1
ASSVTGDTEQF
>-|TRBJ2-2|TRBV12-3/TRBV12-4
ASNSVLTGELF
>-|TRBJ2-2|TRBV11-3
ASSRRLGAGELF
>TRBD1|TRBJ1-4|TRBV9
ASSPAGTGGEKLF
>-|TRBJ1-3|TRBV29-1
SVEGGLAGNTIY
>TRBD2|TRBJ2-1|TRBV7-9
ASSLAGLGYNEQF
>TRBD1|TRBJ2-5|TRBV19
ASRGGPGQGSNQETQY
>-|TRBJ1-6|TRBV5-4
ASSLTPGTSYNSPLH
>-|TRBJ2-7|TRBV27
ASSLKQNYEQY
>-|TRBJ2-6|TRBV5-5
ASSSGGSGANVLT
>TRBD2|TRBJ2-7|TRBV30
AWWNTGGQY
>-|TRBJ1-4|TRBV9
ASSLDMTYEKLF
>TRBD1|TRBJ2-6|TRBV5-1
ASSPGTGSNVLT
>TRBD1|TRBJ2-5|TRBV9
ASSVRGNQETQY
>TRBD2|TRBJ2-4|TRBV2
ASRGLAGGQNIQY
>TRBD2|TRBJ2-1|TRBV12-3/TRBV12-4
ASSRGLATEQF
>-|TRBJ2-1|TRBV7-9
ASSAMEGEGPYNEQF
>-|TRBJ1-1|TRBV4-2
ASSRGDTGRATEAF
>-|TRBJ1-6|TRBV7-3
ASSLEGGPYNSPLH